This is a list of T cell receptor beta chains from one sample in a study of blood T cell repertoires in COVID-19. Here immunoSEQ multiplex PCR was the method, and the copy in TCRdb shows in-frame clones only, minus some. The table lists 170,000 or so clones, around 83% of them singletons, with about 8.3% in the top ten. Input material: peripheral blood. These receptor sequences come from a woman aged 70-85 years with COVID-19, enrolled during active disease. Each CDR3 is given with its conserved first and last residue. The D gene is left open where the match is weak. Only some rows state a clone size, as once, few, many or a class for expanded clones.

J gene: TRBJ1-1; clone size: .; D gene: .; V gene: TRBV3-1/TRBV3-2; CDR3 DNA: TGTGCCAGCAGCCAAGGCAGGTATAGTGAAGCTTTCTTT; CDR3 protein: CASSQGRYSEAFF
J gene: TRBJ1-2; clone size: .; D gene: .; V gene: TRBV30; CDR3 DNA: TGTGCCTGGAACCAGGGGAACTATGGCTACACCTTC; CDR3 protein: CAWNQGNYGYTF
J gene: TRBJ2-7; clone size: once; D gene: TRBD2; V gene: TRBV7-8; CDR3 DNA: TGTGCCAGCAGCTCAGACATTGGACTAGCGGGAAGCCTTTCCCGCTCCTACGAGCAGTACTTC; CDR3 protein: CASSSDIGLAGSLSRSYEQYF
J gene: TRBJ2-1; clone size: .; D gene: .; V gene: TRBV1; CDR3 DNA: TGCACCAGCAGCCAATCGTGGCGGGCTAGCGGGAGGGTTGGAGAGCAGTTCTTC; CDR3 protein: CTSSQSWRASGRVGEQFF
J gene: TRBJ2-3; clone size: .; D gene: TRBD2; V gene: TRBV7-2; CDR3 DNA: TGTGCCAGCAGCCCGACTAGCGGGAGGGTTGGAGGGACAGATACGCAGTATTTT; CDR3 protein: CASSPTSGRVGGTDTQYF
J gene: TRBJ2-7; clone size: few; D gene: .; V gene: TRBV7-2; CDR3 DNA: TGTGCCAGCAGCTACAGGGAGGGTTCCTACGAGCAGTACTTC; CDR3 protein: CASSYREGSYEQYF
J gene: TRBJ2-7; clone size: .; D gene: TRBD2; V gene: TRBV19; CDR3 DNA: TGTGCCAGTAGTGGGAGCGGGAGATCCTACGAGCAGTACTTC; CDR3 protein: CASSGSGRSYEQYF
J gene: TRBJ2-3; clone size: .; D gene: TRBD2; V gene: TRBV11-2; CDR3 DNA: TGTGCCAGCAGCTTAGAGCGGGAGGTCGGGGCAGATACGCAGTATTTT; CDR3 protein: CASSLEREVGADTQYF
J gene: TRBJ2-3; clone size: .; D gene: .; V gene: TRBV3-1/TRBV3-2; CDR3 DNA: TGTGCCAGCAGCCAGGGGGGGGCCGTCGATACGCAGTATTTT; CDR3 protein: CASSQGGAVDTQYF
J gene: TRBJ1-5; clone size: .; D gene: .; V gene: TRBV5-5; CDR3 DNA: TGTGCCAGCAGCTTGGATAGCGCTTTCAATCAGCCCCAGCATTTT; CDR3 protein: CASSLDSAFNQPQHF
J gene: TRBJ1-5; clone size: .; D gene: .; V gene: TRBV7-2; CDR3 DNA: TGTGCCAGCAGCTTAGGAATAGGAGGGCGATATAGCAATCAGCCCCAGCATTTT; CDR3 protein: CASSLGIGGRYSNQPQHF
J gene: TRBJ2-7; clone size: once; D gene: TRBD1; V gene: TRBV28; CDR3 DNA: TGTGCCAGCAGCCATGGGGGGACAGGGACCTACGAGCAGTACTTC; CDR3 protein: CASSHGGTGTYEQYF
J gene: TRBJ2-7; clone size: .; D gene: .; V gene: TRBV6-5; CDR3 DNA: TGTGCCAGCAGTCCAACTCAACCGACCGGGGTGCAGTACTTC; CDR3 protein: CASSPTQPTGVQYF
J gene: TRBJ1-1; clone size: few; D gene: .; V gene: TRBV6-5; CDR3 DNA: TGTGCCAGCAGGGGGGCAGGCACTGAAGCTTTCTTT; CDR3 protein: CASRGAGTEAFF
J gene: TRBJ2-2; clone size: .; D gene: TRBD2; V gene: TRBV7-8; CDR3 DNA: TGTGCCAGCAGCTTAGTATCTGGACTAGTAACAACCGGGGAGCTGTTTTTT; CDR3 protein: CASSLVSGLVTTGELFF
J gene: TRBJ2-1; clone size: .; D gene: TRBD2; V gene: TRBV5-1; CDR3 DNA: TGCGCCAGCAGCTTAAGGACTAGCGGCTACAATGAGCAGTTCTTC; CDR3 protein: CASSLRTSGYNEQFF
J gene: TRBJ2-7; clone size: .; D gene: .; V gene: TRBV14; CDR3 DNA: TGTGCCAGCAGCCGTCGGGTCCCTTACGAGCAGTACTTC; CDR3 protein: CASSRRVPYEQYF
J gene: TRBJ2-7; clone size: .; D gene: .; V gene: TRBV7-9; CDR3 DNA: TGTGCCAGCAGCTTAGGGCACGGGAGTGTCGACGAGCAGTACTTC; CDR3 protein: CASSLGHGSVDEQYF
J gene: TRBJ1-5; clone size: .; D gene: TRBD1; V gene: TRBV2; CDR3 DNA: TGTGCCAGCAGTGCCAGGGGGAATAGCAATCAGCCCCAGCATTTT; CDR3 protein: CASSARGNSNQPQHF
J gene: TRBJ2-4; clone size: .; D gene: .; V gene: TRBV18; CDR3 DNA: TGTGCCAGCTCACCTATAGTAAACATTCAGTACTTC; CDR3 protein: CASSPIVNIQYF
J gene: TRBJ1-3; clone size: .; D gene: .; V gene: TRBV7-9; CDR3 DNA: TGTGCCAGCAGCCCACAGGTCTCTGGAAACACCATATATTTT; CDR3 protein: CASSPQVSGNTIYF
J gene: TRBJ2-1; clone size: once; D gene: .; V gene: TRBV24-1; CDR3 DNA: TGTGCCACCAGTGATATCCGGGGGATCAATGAGCAGTTCTTC; CDR3 protein: CATSDIRGINEQFF
J gene: TRBJ2-7; clone size: .; D gene: .; V gene: TRBV28; CDR3 DNA: TGTGCCAGCAGTTTGACGGGTTCCAGCTCCTACGAGCAGTACTTC; CDR3 protein: CASSLTGSSSYEQYF
J gene: TRBJ1-1; clone size: once; D gene: .; V gene: TRBV28; CDR3 DNA: TGTGCCAGCAGCCTCGGGGGGGCTGCCGTTACTGAAGCTTTCTTT; CDR3 protein: CASSLGGAAVTEAFF
J gene: TRBJ1-5; clone size: .; D gene: TRBD1; V gene: TRBV19; CDR3 DNA: TGTGCCAGTAGCCGACAGGGGAATCAGCCCCAGCATTTT; CDR3 protein: CASSRQGNQPQHF
J gene: TRBJ2-3; clone size: .; D gene: TRBD2; V gene: TRBV7-8; CDR3 DNA: TGTGCCAGCAGCTTAAATCGGGCGGGAGGCACAGATACGCAGTATTTT; CDR3 protein: CASSLNRAGGTDTQYF
J gene: TRBJ1-1; clone size: .; D gene: .; V gene: TRBV18; CDR3 DNA: TGTGCCAGCTCGTCCTCGGGTCACGGTAGTCGGGACACTGAAGCTTTCTTT; CDR3 protein: CASSSSGHGSRDTEAFF
J gene: TRBJ2-1; clone size: .; D gene: .; V gene: TRBV30; CDR3 DNA: TGTGCCTCCAGTGGCGGTCACAATGAGCAGTTCTTC; CDR3 protein: CASSGGHNEQFF
J gene: TRBJ2-1; clone size: few; D gene: TRBD1; V gene: TRBV9; CDR3 DNA: TGTGCCAGCAGCACCTCCCCCCAGGGGGCGAATGAGCAGTTCTTC; CDR3 protein: CASSTSPQGANEQFF
J gene: TRBJ2-1; clone size: .; D gene: TRBD2; V gene: TRBV9; CDR3 DNA: TGTGCCAGCAGCCCCCGACTAGCGGGAGATTTGATAAATGAGCAGTTCTTC; CDR3 protein: CASSPRLAGDLINEQFF
J gene: TRBJ2-1; clone size: .; D gene: TRBD2; V gene: TRBV4-2; CDR3 DNA: TGTGCCAGCAGCCTCTCTCAGGGGACTAGCGGGACCAATGAGCAGTTCTTC; CDR3 protein: CASSLSQGTSGTNEQFF
J gene: TRBJ2-2; clone size: .; D gene: TRBD1; V gene: TRBV20-1; CDR3 DNA: TGCAGTGCTAGTCCCAGACAGGGGCCCCACGGGGAGCTGTTTTTT; CDR3 protein: CSASPRQGPHGELFF
J gene: TRBJ2-5; clone size: once; D gene: TRBD2; V gene: TRBV5-4; CDR3 DNA: TGTGCCAGCGCGATAGCGGGAGGGGAGACCCAGTACTTC; CDR3 protein: CASAIAGGETQYF
J gene: TRBJ1-2; clone size: .; D gene: .; V gene: TRBV28; CDR3 DNA: TGTGCCAGCACCCACGGTGGGGGCTCTCCTGGTTATGGCTACACCTTC; CDR3 protein: CASTHGGGSPGYGYTF
J gene: TRBJ1-6; clone size: .; D gene: .; V gene: TRBV19; CDR3 DNA: TGTGCCAGTAGTTTCGGACAGAGCTCCTATAATTCACCCCTCCACTTT; CDR3 protein: CASSFGQSSYNSPLHF
J gene: TRBJ2-7; clone size: once; D gene: .; V gene: TRBV6-2/TRBV6-3; CDR3 DNA: TGTGCCAGCAGTTACTCGAGTTACTACGAGCAGTACTTC; CDR3 protein: CASSYSSYYEQYF
J gene: TRBJ2-7; clone size: .; D gene: .; V gene: TRBV7-2; CDR3 DNA: TGTGCCAGCAGCTTACAGATTCCCTACGAGCAGTACTTC; CDR3 protein: CASSLQIPYEQYF
J gene: TRBJ2-1; clone size: .; D gene: .; V gene: TRBV29-1; CDR3 DNA: TGCAGCGTTGACCACGGGACTTACAATGAGCAGTTCTTC; CDR3 protein: CSVDHGTYNEQFF
J gene: TRBJ2-7; clone size: few; D gene: .; V gene: TRBV6-6; CDR3 DNA: TGTGCCGCCTCTATGGGGGCTGGACCCTACGAGCAGTACTTC; CDR3 protein: CAASMGAGPYEQYF
J gene: TRBJ2-4; clone size: .; D gene: TRBD2; V gene: TRBV30; CDR3 DNA: TGTGCCTGGGGGGTGAGACTAGCGGGAGGGTTTAACAAGCTCTCCAAAAACATTCAGTACTTC; CDR3 protein: CAWGVRLAGGFNKLSKNIQYF